The rows below give T cell receptor beta chains drawn from one sample of a study of shared clonotypes between healthy human individuals. Sequencing was performed with immunoSEQ multiplex PCR; in TCRdb, only in-frame clones are kept and a portion is missing. In the table there are 550,000 to 650,000 clones, 95% to 96% of which are singletons. The sequencing sample was made of naive CD8+ T cells sorted from blood. The receptors were gathered from a woman between 25 and 40 years old in good health. CDR3s leave out the opening cysteine and the closing phenylalanine or tryptophan.

j_call | v_call | cdr3_aa
TRBJ2-7 | TRBV7-9 | ASSLSQGTPEQY
TRBJ2-7 | TRBV28 | ASSYGGMYEQY
TRBJ2-7 | TRBV7-2 | ASSLTRTGVSYEQY
TRBJ2-3 | TRBV2 | ASKGYSETSTDTQY
TRBJ2-7 | TRBV19 | ASSPGQVHEQY
TRBJ1-5 | TRBV6-1 | ASSEWGDQPQH
- | TRBV27 | ASSLSGSSYEQY
TRBJ2-3 | TRBV7-8 | ASSDSRLASSTDTQY
TRBJ2-1 | TRBV5-1 | ASSPGRGGSSYNEQF
- | TRBV29-1 | SVIISEYLYEQY
TRBJ1-5 | TRBV15 | ATRIDRLSNQPQH
TRBJ2-7 | TRBV5-4 | ASRFSGGPYEQY
TRBJ2-5 | TRBV5-8 | ASSLGLGETQY
TRBJ2-1 | TRBV4-1 | ASSQNTGGSEQF
TRBJ2-5 | TRBV5-5 | ASSLGVSQGKETQY
TRBJ1-5 | TRBV7-6 | ASSLGINQPQH
TRBJ2-7 | TRBV28 | ASSLGQAGGLREQY
TRBJ1-5 | TRBV19 | ASSIDLLGQGFSAQPQH
TRBJ1-2 | TRBV5-1 | ASSLAGGEAYGYT
TRBJ2-1 | TRBV5-4 | ASSPGLVGYGNEQF
TRBJ2-5 | TRBV9 | ASSTRMASQETQY
TRBJ2-5 | TRBV15 | ATSREFQETQY
TRBJ2-7 | TRBV5-1 | ASSLASSYEQY
TRBJ2-1 | TRBV2 | ASSVDRGGYNEQF
TRBJ2-5 | TRBV7-2 | ASSLVPGSSQETQY
TRBJ2-3 | TRBV19 | ASSPTMQGTDTQY
TRBJ2-7 | TRBV27 | ASSSSGRAIEQY
TRBJ2-1 | TRBV28 | ASGGYKEREANEQF
TRBJ2-7 | TRBV7-9 | ASSPGHGTYEQY
TRBJ2-1 | TRBV30 | AWTTPGYNEQF
TRBJ1-1 | TRBV18 | ASSPPDNTEAF
TRBJ2-1 | TRBV6-1 | ASRKGNEQF
TRBJ2-5 | TRBV7-9 | ASIHMAGLEETQY
TRBJ2-7 | TRBV29-1 | SVVAAQNYEQY
TRBJ2-3 | TRBV4-1 | ASSLRQGVPDTQY
TRBJ2-7 | TRBV27 | ASSLSPGSGYYEQY
TRBJ1-5 | TRBV4-1 | ASSHPTGGNQPQH
TRBJ2-5 | TRBV27 | ASSWDRGETQY
TRBJ1-2 | TRBV29-1 | SVVGDRESNYGYT
TRBJ2-6 | TRBV23-1 | ARTTNSQGALSGANVLT
TRBJ2-7 | TRBV28 | ASTRGQPYEQY
TRBJ2-3 | TRBV27 | ASSLNKADTQY